The present TCR beta chain was sequenced within a study of blood T cell repertoires in COVID-19. TCRdb's table, derived via immunoSEQ multiplex PCR, lists solely in-frame clones and lacks some. The repertoire holds just under 350,000 clones, 75% to 90% seen once, with about 6% in the top ten. This TCR was recovered from a woman between 50 and 59 years old with COVID-19, enrolled during active disease. Sequencing input: peripheral blood.

As DNA, the CDR3 is TGCGCCAGCAGCCAAGAATCAGGGAGGGTCAATCAGCCCCAGCATTTT. Its protein product is CASSQESGRVNQPQHF. The V gene is TRBV4-1, the J gene TRBJ1-5, with D tentatively TRBD1 (5 bases). In germline, CDR1 is MGHRA, CDR2 YSYEKL. The V end lost 0 bases, the J end lost 3 bases, and 12 bases lay between the germline ends. This CDR3 spans 16 amino acids.